These 20 T cell receptor beta chains were all obtained from the same sample, sequenced in a study of CD8+CD57+ T cells in acquired aplastic anemia. The TCR beta profiling, which covered VDJ combination and CDR3 sequence, was carried out using genomic DNA as the template. Using its own MiXCR run on the reads, TCRdb lists one record per CDR3 protein. Of under 200,000 distinct CDR3 sequences in the sample, around 45% are singletons; the top ten hold about 9.7%. The authors sequenced patients whose flow cytometry had shown CD8+CD57+ cell expansion. Sequencing input: sorted CD4+, CD8+, or CD8+CD57+ T cells (not recorded which) from PBMCs. The receptors stem from a human donor with aplastic anemia.

This clonotype was detected ten times or more. This sequence joins TRBV9 and TRBJ2-5; possibly TRBD2 for D (6 bases). Germline values: CDR1 SGDLS, CDR2 YYNGEE. Trimming removed 3 bases at V and 0 bases at J, with 15 bases between. The CDR3 contains 16 residues. The CDR3 region is CASSGGTPTNQETQYF. CDR3 DNA: TGTGCCAGCAGCGGTGGGACTCCGACGAACCAAGAGACCCAGTACTTC.

The CDR3 DNA reads TGTGCCAGCAGCTGGGGACAGGGCAATCAGCCCCAGCATTTT. It yields the protein CASSWGQGNQPQHF. The V gene is TRBV7-2, the J gene TRBJ1-5; 8 bases are shared with TRBD1. Losses at the gene ends were 4 bases for V and 2 bases for J; bases not matched to a gene: 1. The CDR3 sequence is 14 residues long. Per the germline V gene, CDR1 is SGHTA and CDR2 is FQGNSA.

This chain uses TRBV19 with TRBJ2-5; 9 bases agree with TRBD1. The CDR3 loop spans 15 amino acids. The V gene's germline CDR1 is LNHDA and CDR2 SQIVND (reference sequence). Trimming cost V 3 bases and J 4 bases; bases outside gene matches: 6. In DNA form, the CDR3 reads TGTGCCAGTAGTATCTGGGGGACAGGGATAGAGACCCAGTACTTC. Translation: CASSIWGTGIETQYF. Supplemented by reference TRBV19 and TRBJ2-5, the full variable domain reads DGGITQSPKYLFRKEGQNVTLSCEQNLNHDAMYWYRQDPGQGLRLIYYSQIVNDFQKGDIAEGYSVSREKKESFPLTVTSAQKNPTAFYLCASSIWGTGIETQYFGPGTRLLVL.

In its sample, this clonotype was seen many times. The gene calls are TRBV28 and TRBJ2-7; TRBD1 aligns across 9 bases. CDR3 length: 15 amino acids. CDR1 and CDR2 (germline): MDHEN, SYDVKM. With V trimmed by 6 bases and J by 3 bases, 9 bases remained unmatched. The CDR3 coding sequence is TGTGCCAGCAGGGCTACCGGGACAGGGAGCTACGAGCAGTACTTC. Its protein product is CASRATGTGSYEQYF. Together with reference TRBV28 and TRBJ2-7, the CDR3 gives the full variable domain: DVKVTQSSRYLVKRTGEKVFLECVQDMDHENMFWYRQDPGLGLRLIYFSYDVKMKEKGDIPEGYSVSREKKERFSLILESASTNQTSMYLCASRATGTGSYEQYFGPGTRLTVT.

There are many counts of this clonotype. This chain's CDR3 is CSARTDTEAFF. For the CDR3, the DNA is TGCAGTGCCAGGACAGACACTGAAGCTTTCTTT. The chain couples TRBV20-1 to TRBJ1-1; the D gene is possibly TRBD1 (6 bases). This CDR3 is 11 amino acids long. Trimming stripped 6 bases from V and 3 bases from J, with 8 bases between. Germline CDR1 DFQATT, CDR2 SNEGSKA (reference sequence).

CDR3 sequence: CASSYPTGTSGSPSVSNEQFF. The CDR3 DNA follows: TGTGCCAGCAGTTACCCAACCGGGACTAGCGGGAGTCCGTCGGTATCCAATGAGCAGTTCTTC. The V gene is TRBV6-2 or TRBV6-3, the J gene TRBJ2-1; 14 bases agree with TRBD2. CDR3 length: 21 residues. Germline V gives CDR1 MNHEY, CDR2 SVGEGT. The V segment lost 2 bases and the J segment 6 bases; nucleotides outside the gene matches: 18.

The rearrangement uses TRBV9 and TRBJ2-5, with 11 bases identical to TRBD1. CDR3 length: 14 amino acids. The ends lost 3 bases at V and 4 bases at J; junction bases unmatched: 2. The germline gives CDR1 SGDLS, CDR2 YYNGEE. DNA for the CDR3: TGTGCCAGCAGCGCAGGGACAGGGGGAGAGACCCAGTACTTC. It codes for CASSAGTGGETQYF.

CDR3 in DNA: TGTGCCACCAGCTTTAGCGGGGACACCACAGATACGCAGTATTTT. The encoded protein is CATSFSGDTTDTQYF. The gene calls are TRBV24-1 and TRBJ2-3; 8 nucleotides align to TRBD2. J was trimmed by 2 bases and V by 7 bases; bases with no gene match: 7. The length of the CDR3 is 15 residues. Germline CDR1 KGHDR, CDR2 SFDVKD.

This clonotype was seen repeatedly, ten times or more. This rearrangement joins TRBV20-1 to TRBJ2-5; the D is unclear. Trimming removed 7 bases at V and 2 bases at J, with 11 bases between. Germline V gives CDR1 DFQATT, CDR2 SNEGSKA (reference sequence). This CDR3 region has 12 residues. CDR3: CSVTAGQETQYF. The CDR3 DNA reads as TGCAGTGTAACTGCCGGGCAAGAGACCCAGTACTTC.

The chain combines TRBV24-1 with TRBJ2-7; 9 bases align to TRBD2. J lost 3 bases, V lost 8 bases, and 10 bases had no gene match. CDR1 is KGHDR and CDR2 is SFDVKD in the germline V gene. This CDR3 is 15 amino acids long. The CDR3 sequence is CATNFLAGTDYEQYF. In DNA, the CDR3 is TGTGCCACCAACTTCCTAGCGGGAACGGACTACGAGCAGTACTTC.

The chain combines TRBV7-8 with TRBJ1-5; no definite D call. Germline CDR1 is SGHVS and CDR2 is FQNEAQ. The CDR3 consists of 12 residues. The germline V and J ends were trimmed by 3 bases and 7 bases, with 7 bases remaining between them. The CDR3 DNA is TGTGCCAGCAGCTTGCAGGCGCAGCCCCAGCATTTT. Protein product: CASSLQAQPQHF. The variable domain in full, with the rest retrieved from reference TRBV7-8 and TRBJ1-5, is GAGVSQSPRYKVAKRGQDVALRCDPISGHVSLFWYQQALGQGPEFLTYFQNEAQLDKSGLPSDRFFAERPEGSVSTLKIQRTQQEDSAVYLCASSLQAQPQHFGDGTRLSIL.

This clonotype was seen at least ten times. CDR3 loop: CASGLTPGTGVEQYF. For the CDR3, the DNA is TGTGCTAGTGGTTTGACACCCGGGACAGGGGTCGAGCAGTACTTC. The genes are TRBV12-5 and TRBJ2-7; 10 nucleotides align to TRBD1. The CDR3 loop spans 15 amino acids. V gave up 2 bases and J gave up 6 bases; unmatched junction bases: 7. CDR1 is LGHNT and CDR2 is FRNRAP in the germline V gene.

The rearrangement joins TRBV7-6 to TRBJ2-7; 10 positions match TRBD1. Per germline, CDR1 SGHVS and CDR2 FNYEAQ. This CDR3 region has 14 residues. The trim removed 0 bases at V and 4 bases at J, leaving 0 bases unmatched. The CDR3 loop is CASSLAGQGYEQYF. The CDR3, as DNA: TGTGCCAGCAGCTTAGCGGGACAGGGGTACGAGCAGTACTTC.

V is TRBV6-1 and J is TRBJ2-7, with 11 bases fitting TRBD1. V shed 6 bases, J shed 0 bases, and the junction held 10 bases outside the gene matches. This CDR3 comprises 17 residues. Per germline, CDR1 MNHNS and CDR2 SASEGT. The CDR3 spells CASSRTGGYLISYEQYF. The CDR3 bases are TGTGCCAGCAGCAGGACAGGGGGCTACCTGATCTCCTACGAGCAGTACTTC.

This clonotype was observed a few times. The chain employs TRBV7-8 and TRBJ2-3; D gene ambiguous. V was clipped by 1 base and J by 0 bases, with 11 bases between them. This CDR3 contains 16 residues. Germline loops: CDR1 SGHVS, CDR2 FQNEAQ. CDR3 loop: CASSLDADLSTDTQYF. CDR3 DNA sequence: TGTGCCAGCAGCTTAGACGCGGACCTAAGCACAGATACGCAGTATTTT.

Notes on this clonotype: The germline gene is not matched at one end of the junction; a read error may be the cause. The gene calls are TRBV20-1 and TRBJ1-1, with 7 bases aligning to TRBD1. The CDR3 sequence is 13 residues long. Germline lookup yields CDR1 DFQATT and CDR2 SNEGSKA (reference sequence). This CDR3 reads CSTSSTGNSEAFF. In DNA, the CDR3 is TGCAGTACCAGTTCGACAGGGAACTCTGAAGCTTTCTTT.

This clonotype was detected many times. The genes are TRBV12-3 or TRBV12-4 and TRBJ1-2; no definite D call. The length of the CDR3 is 13 residues. Trimming pared 5 bases from V and 5 bases from J, leaving 12 bases between. CDR3 region: CASSPAGPYGYTF. The CDR3 DNA follows: TGTGCCAGCAGTCCCGCCGGACCTTATGGCTACACCTTC.

This clonotype was counted once. This chain links TRBV29-1 with TRBJ1-3, with 12 bases aligning to TRBD1. The CDR3 contains 15 residues. Germline lookup yields CDR1 SQVTM and CDR2 ANQGSEA. Trimming took 4 bases from V and 2 from J; bases not matched to a gene: 3. This CDR3 reads CSVVGTGGPGNTIYF. CDR3 bases: TGCAGCGTTGTTGGGACAGGGGGCCCTGGAAACACCATATATTTT.

In nucleotides, the CDR3 is TGCAGAGGGGGAGACGGGATAAGTGGCAATGAGCAGTTCTTC. The encoded protein is CRGGDGISGNEQFF. The chain is built from TRBV29-1 and TRBJ2-1; D possibly corresponds to TRBD1 (6 bases). Germline V gene data show CDR1 as SQVTM and CDR2 as ANQGSEA. This CDR3 has 14 amino acids.

About this clonotype: Since no conserved phenylalanine or tryptophan closes the CDR3, a read error is the likely cause. The chain couples TRBV11-2 to TRBJ2-1, with 10 bases identical to TRBD2. Unmatched junction bases numbered 8, after V lost 2 bases and J lost 4 bases. This CDR3 is built from 17 residues. CDR1 is SGHAT, CDR2 FQNNGV, per germline. CDR3 region: CASSLRSSGSGYNEQFL. The CDR3 DNA sequence: TGTGCCAGCAGCTTACGATCTAGCGGGAGCGGATACAATGAGCAGTTCCTC.